The source of this T cell receptor (beta chain) is a study of human T cells and chemical hapten exposure. Whole-study context: DPC (0.01%) was patch tested on the upper back and read at 6 days. Study conclusions and caveats: In comparison with controls, expanded TCRs gave rise to a significantly larger number of large CDR3 similarity clusters.

CDR3 size: 18 residues. The V gene lost 2 bases and the J gene lost 1 base, with 17 bases spanning the gap. As processed by the authors: Samples had a median of around 91,000 TCRs, ranging roughly 20,000 to 750,000. In TCRdb, the RACE reads were re-called with MiXCR into one record per CDR3 protein. The V and J calls were not made by the authors but by TCRdb's processing. The data show about 56,000 distinct CDR3 sequences, approximately 9.3% seen once. Points on this clonotype: Its antigen is not identified.

Time point indicated: patch test 1, 2 weeks after DPC sensitization. Treatment denoted: therapeutic diphenylcyclopropenone sensitization with weekly scalp DPC. Those who donated were patients with alopecia, 18 to 70 years of age, and suitable for DPC. The chain links TRBV12-3 or TRBV12-4 to TRBJ1-4; tentative D call: TRBD1 (6 bases). The specimen comprised whole blood, sampled in connection with sensitization to the hapten diphenylcyclopropenone (DPC). This clonotype was sampled from a woman in her thirties or forties with alopecia areata. Some clones in this sample may be carry-over from other donors' samples. In DNA, the CDR3 is TGTGCCAGCAGTTTACGCAACAGGGTGTCAATAACTAATGAAAAACTGTTTTTT. Translating gives CASSLRNRVSITNEKLFF.